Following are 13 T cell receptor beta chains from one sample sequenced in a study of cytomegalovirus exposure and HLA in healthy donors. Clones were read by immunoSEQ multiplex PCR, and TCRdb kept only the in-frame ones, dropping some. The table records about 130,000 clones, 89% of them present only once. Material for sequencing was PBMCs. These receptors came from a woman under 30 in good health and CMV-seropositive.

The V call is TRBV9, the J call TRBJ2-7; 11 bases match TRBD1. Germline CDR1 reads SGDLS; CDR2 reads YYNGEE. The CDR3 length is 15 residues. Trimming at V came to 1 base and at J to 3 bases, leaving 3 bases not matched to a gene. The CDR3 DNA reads TGTGCCAGCAGCGTATTGGGACAGGGGGACTACGAGCAGTACTTC. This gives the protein CASSVLGQGDYEQYF. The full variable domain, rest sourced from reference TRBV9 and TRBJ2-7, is DSGVTQTPKHLITATGQRVTLRCSPRSGDLSVYWYQQSLDQGLQFLIQYYNGEERAKGNILERFSAQQFPDLHSELNLSSLELGDSALYFCASSVLGQGDYEQYFGPGTRLTVT.

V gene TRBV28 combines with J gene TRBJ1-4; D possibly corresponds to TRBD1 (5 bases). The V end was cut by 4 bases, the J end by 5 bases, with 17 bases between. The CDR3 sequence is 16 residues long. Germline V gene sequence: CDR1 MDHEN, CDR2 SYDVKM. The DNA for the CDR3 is TGTGCCAGCAGTTCCCCAGGGCCGGGGGGAAATGAAAAACTGTTTTTT. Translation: CASSSPGPGGNEKLFF.

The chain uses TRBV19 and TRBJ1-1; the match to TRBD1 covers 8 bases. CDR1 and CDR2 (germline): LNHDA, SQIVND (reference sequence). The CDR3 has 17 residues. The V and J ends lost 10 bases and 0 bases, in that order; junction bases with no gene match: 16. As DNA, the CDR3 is TGTGCCACCAAAAGGAGGACAGGGAGGGACATGAACACTGAAGCTTTCTTT. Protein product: CATKRRTGRDMNTEAFF.

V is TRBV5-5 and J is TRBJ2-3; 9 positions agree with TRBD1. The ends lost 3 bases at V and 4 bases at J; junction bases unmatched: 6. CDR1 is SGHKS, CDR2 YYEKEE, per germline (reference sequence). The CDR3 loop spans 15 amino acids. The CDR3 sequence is CASSSGTGSADTQYF. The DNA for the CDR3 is TGTGCCAGCAGCTCCGGGACAGGGTCCGCAGATACGCAGTATTTT.

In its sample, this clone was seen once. CDR3 bases: TGCGCCAGCAGCTCCCCGTTGATAAGGGGGAAAACTGAAGCTTTCTTT. Translation: CASSSPLIRGKTEAFF. This chain connects TRBV5-1 to TRBJ1-1; tentative D call: TRBD1 (6 bases). Germline V lookup: CDR1 SGHRS, CDR2 YFSETQ. This CDR3 contains 16 residues. V dropped 3 bases and J dropped 5 bases, with 20 bases sitting between them.

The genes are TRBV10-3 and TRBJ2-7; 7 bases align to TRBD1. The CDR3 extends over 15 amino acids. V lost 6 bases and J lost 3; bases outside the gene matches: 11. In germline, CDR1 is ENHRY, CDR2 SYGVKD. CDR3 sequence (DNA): TGTGCCATCAGCCGACCTTGGACAGGACTCTACGAGCAGTACTTC. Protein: CAISRPWTGLYEQYF.

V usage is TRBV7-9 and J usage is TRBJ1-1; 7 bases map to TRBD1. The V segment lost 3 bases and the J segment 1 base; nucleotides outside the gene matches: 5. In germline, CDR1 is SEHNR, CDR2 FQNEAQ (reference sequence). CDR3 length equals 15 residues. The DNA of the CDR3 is TGTGCCAGCAGCTTTCTGACAGGGCAGAACACTGAAGCTTTCTTT. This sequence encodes CASSFLTGQNTEAFF.

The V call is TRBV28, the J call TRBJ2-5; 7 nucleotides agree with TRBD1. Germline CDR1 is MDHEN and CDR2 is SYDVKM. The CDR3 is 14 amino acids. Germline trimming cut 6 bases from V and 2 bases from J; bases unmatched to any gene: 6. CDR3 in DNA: TGTGCCAGCAGGACGACAGGGCGGCAAGAGACCCAGTACTTC. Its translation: CASRTTGRQETQYF.

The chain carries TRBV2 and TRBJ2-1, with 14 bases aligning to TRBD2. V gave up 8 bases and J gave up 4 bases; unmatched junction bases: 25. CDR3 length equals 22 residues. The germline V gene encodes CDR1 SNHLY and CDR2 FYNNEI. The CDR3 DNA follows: TGTGCCAGCCACCTTCGGACTAGCGGGGGGCGTCCCTCAACTCCCTCTTACAATGAGCAGTTCTTC. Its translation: CASHLRTSGGRPSTPSYNEQFF.

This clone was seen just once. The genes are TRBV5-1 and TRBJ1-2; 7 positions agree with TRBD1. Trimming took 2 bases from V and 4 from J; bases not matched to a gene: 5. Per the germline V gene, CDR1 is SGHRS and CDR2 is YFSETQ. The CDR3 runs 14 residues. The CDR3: CASSFVDRSYGYTF. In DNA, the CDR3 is TGCGCCAGCAGCTTTGTGGACAGGTCCTATGGCTACACCTTC.

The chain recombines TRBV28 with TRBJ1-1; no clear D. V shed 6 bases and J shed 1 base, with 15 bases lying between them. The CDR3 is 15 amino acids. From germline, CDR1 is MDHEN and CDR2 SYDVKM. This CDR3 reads CASSLPIGENTEAFF. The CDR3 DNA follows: TGTGCCAGCAGCCTGCCCATAGGAGAGAACACTGAAGCTTTCTTT.

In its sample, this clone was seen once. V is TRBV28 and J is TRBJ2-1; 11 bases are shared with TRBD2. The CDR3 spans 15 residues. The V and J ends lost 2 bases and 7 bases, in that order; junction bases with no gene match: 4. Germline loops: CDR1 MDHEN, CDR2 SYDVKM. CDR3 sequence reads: CASSLVPSGGNEQFF. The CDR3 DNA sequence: TGTGCCAGCAGTTTAGTACCTAGCGGGGGGAATGAGCAGTTCTTC.

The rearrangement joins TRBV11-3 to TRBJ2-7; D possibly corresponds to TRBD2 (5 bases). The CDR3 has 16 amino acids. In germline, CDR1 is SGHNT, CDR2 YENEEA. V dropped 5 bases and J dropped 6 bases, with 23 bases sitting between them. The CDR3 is CASSNTGFSSSSEQYF. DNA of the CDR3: TGTGCCAGCAGCAACACCGGGTTCTCTAGCTCGTCCGAGCAGTACTTC.